Listed below are T cell receptor beta chains from one sample, sequenced in a study of shared clonotypes between healthy human individuals. Method: immunoSEQ multiplex PCR; TCRdb's copy keeps in-frame clones and lacks some. The sample has over a million clones; approximately 72% are singletons. Sequencing was done on a sample of memory CD4+ T cells sorted from blood. The receptor source for this set is a man younger than 30 in good health. Each CDR3 is given with its conserved first and last residue. A D gene is named only where the DNA matches it firmly. Size values are once, few and many counts, or a class for expanded clones, and some rows have none.

.	TRBV6-1	.	TRBJ2-3	CASKGGRASTDTQYF	TGTGCCAGCAAGGGTGGCCGTGCTAGCACAGATACGCAGTATTTT
few	TRBV7-9	.	TRBJ2-7	CASSLALTGSVDEQYF	TGTGCCAGCAGCTTAGCGCTTACCGGATCGGTGGACGAGCAGTACTTC
.	TRBV6-5	.	TRBJ1-2	CASGSSGRSYGYTF	TGTGCCAGCGGAAGCTCTGGACGGTCATATGGCTACACCTTC
few	TRBV28	.	TRBJ1-6	CASRETDSPLHF	TGTGCCTCCCGGGAGACCGATTCACCCCTCCACTTT
.	TRBV6-1	.	TRBJ2-2	CASSRDFETGELFF	TGTGCCAGCAGTAGGGACTTTGAAACCGGGGAGCTGTTTTTT
.	TRBV5-1	.	TRBJ2-5	CASSLAPGKETQYF	TGCGCCAGCAGCTTGGCCCCGGGAAAAGAGACCCAGTACTTC
.	TRBV29-1	.	TRBJ1-4	CSVGSGFEEKLFF	TGCAGCGTGGGTTCAGGGTTTGAGGAAAAACTGTTTTTT
.	TRBV6-6	TRBD1	TRBJ1-2	CASSYPGQGASYGYTF	TGTGCCAGCAGTTATCCTGGACAGGGGGCGAGCTATGGCTACACCTTC
many	TRBV6-1	TRBD1	TRBJ1-2	CASNQGGINYGYTF	TGTGCCAGCAATCAGGGGGGAATTAACTATGGCTACACCTTC
many	TRBV7-9	.	TRBJ2-2	CASLGPSTGELFF	TGTGCCAGCTTGGGGCCATCTACCGGGGAGCTGTTTTTT
few	TRBV5-1	.	TRBJ1-2	CASSLGGRSDYGYTF	TGCGCCAGCAGCTTGGGTGGCAGGTCCGACTATGGCTACACCTTC